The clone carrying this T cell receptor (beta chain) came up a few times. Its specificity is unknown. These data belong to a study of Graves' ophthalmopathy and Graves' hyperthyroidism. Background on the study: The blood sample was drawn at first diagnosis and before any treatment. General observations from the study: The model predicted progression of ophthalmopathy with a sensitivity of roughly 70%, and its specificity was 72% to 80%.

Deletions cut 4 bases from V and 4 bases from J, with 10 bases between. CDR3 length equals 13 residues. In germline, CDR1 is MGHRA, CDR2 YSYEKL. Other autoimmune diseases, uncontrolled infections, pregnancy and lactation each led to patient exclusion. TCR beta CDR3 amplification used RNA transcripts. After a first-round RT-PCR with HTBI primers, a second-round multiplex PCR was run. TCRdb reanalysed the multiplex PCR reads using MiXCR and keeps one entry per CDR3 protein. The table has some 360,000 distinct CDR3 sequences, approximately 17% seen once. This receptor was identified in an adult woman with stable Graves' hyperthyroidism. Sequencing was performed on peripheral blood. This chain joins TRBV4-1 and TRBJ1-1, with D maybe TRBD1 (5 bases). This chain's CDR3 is CASSPRQFTEAFF. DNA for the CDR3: TGCGCCAGCAGCCCCCGACAGTTCACTGAAGCTTTCTTT.